A single sample is the source of the 24 T cell receptor beta chains below, sequenced in a study of blood T cell repertoires in COVID-19. Assay used: immunoSEQ multiplex PCR; TCRdb lists only in-frame clones, some missing. The table shows roughly 120,000 clones, with 83% occurring only once. The material sequenced was peripheral blood. These receptors all stem from a man aged 30-40 years with acute or convalescent COVID-19.

The J gene is TRBJ2-4, the V gene TRBV21-1; the table's D gene call, TRBD1, was not cross checked with the DNA. TRBV21-1 is designated a pseudogene. This CDR3 is built from 18 residues. The CDR3 coding sequence is TGTGCCAGCAGCAAAGGTAAAGCAGGGGGCTGGACCAAAAACATTCAGTACTTC. Amino acids: CASSKGKAGGWTKNIQYF.

The chain uses TRBV12-5 and TRBJ2-5; 8 nucleotides match TRBD2. There are 14 residues in the CDR3. Germline CDR1 and CDR2: LGHNT and FRNRAP. Losses at the gene ends were 6 bases for V and 1 base for J; bases not matched to a gene: 4. The DNA of the CDR3 is TGTGCTAGTGGCCGTACTAGCGGCCAAGAGACCCAGTACTTC. This encodes CASGRTSGQETQYF.

CDR3 sequence (DNA): TGTGCCAGTAGTATAGGCCTGCTTCGGGGGACGGGCTATCAGCCCCAGCATTTT. Protein sequence: CASSIGLLRGTGYQPQHF. The rearrangement joins TRBV19 to TRBJ1-5; weak D call: TRBD1 (5 bases). The CDR3 totals 18 residues. Germline values: CDR1 LNHDA, CDR2 SQIVND (reference sequence). Between the trimmed V and J ends, which lost 1 base and 5 bases, there was a span of 21 bases.

This chain connects TRBV6-6 to TRBJ1-1, with no clear D. Between the trimmed V and J ends, which lost 2 bases and 1 base, there was a span of 11 bases. CDR3 length equals 15 residues. Germline V lookup: CDR1 MNHNY, CDR2 SVGAGI (reference sequence). The CDR3 bases are TGTGCCAGCAGTTACGCGGCTCCGGGGAACACTGAAGCTTTCTTT. Amino acid sequence: CASSYAAPGNTEAFF.

This rearrangement joins TRBV7-8 to TRBJ2-1, with 10 bases aligning to TRBD2. V was clipped by 1 base and J by 4 bases; unmatched bases: 1. The CDR3 runs 15 residues. The V gene's germline CDR1 is SGHVS and CDR2 FQNEAQ. CDR3 sequence reads: CASSLGTSGYNEQFF. The CDR3 coding sequence is TGTGCCAGCAGCTTAGGGACTAGCGGATACAATGAGCAGTTCTTC.

V is TRBV19 and J is TRBJ2-7; D gene ambiguous. Looked up from germline, CDR1 is LNHDA and CDR2 is SQIVND (reference sequence). CDR3 length equals 14 residues. Trimming removed 1 base at V and 2 bases at J, with 9 bases between. CDR3 in DNA: TGTGCCAGTAGTATAGTTGGAGCCACCTACGAGCAGTACTTC. Its translation is CASSIVGATYEQYF.

The rearrangement uses TRBV6-5 and TRBJ2-2; TRBD1 might be the D (5 bases). The V gene lost 7 bases and the J gene lost 10 bases, with 13 bases spanning the gap. Germline V gene sequence: CDR1 MNHEY, CDR2 SVGAGI. The CDR3 covers 12 residues. CDR3 in DNA: TGTGCCAGCAACAGGTTCGGCGCGGAGCTGTTTTTT. Translated, it gives CASNRFGAELFF.

V and J are TRBV29-1 and TRBJ2-3; TRBD2 might be the D (6 bases). V gave up 7 bases and J gave up 4 bases, with 15 bases separating them. The CDR3 covers 13 residues. The V gene's germline CDR1 is SQVTM and CDR2 ANQGSEA. CDR3 sequence reads: CSALGEVPDTQYF. CDR3 DNA sequence: TGCAGCGCCCTGGGGGAGGTCCCAGATACGCAGTATTTT.

This chain connects TRBV6-5 to TRBJ1-4; unclear D gene. Germline V gives CDR1 MNHEY, CDR2 SVGAGI. The CDR3 sequence is 14 residues long. The ends were cut back, 6 bases at V and 8 bases at J, with 16 bases in the middle. The DNA for the CDR3 is TGTGCCAGCAGCCCCCGAGCTCCCGGGGAAAAACTGTTTTTT. This gives the protein CASSPRAPGEKLFF.

The CDR3 bases are TGTGCCAGCAGCTTGGGAGCGGGCGGGGAGCTGTTTTTT. Translated, it gives CASSLGAGGELFF. The J gene is TRBJ2-2, the V gene TRBV5-6; TRBD2 might be the D (6 bases). The CDR3 runs 13 residues. Trimming took 0 bases from V and 7 from J, leaving 7 bases between them. Per the germline V gene, CDR1 is SGHDT and CDR2 is YYEEEE.

This clone was seen just once. The chain carries TRBV6-1 and TRBJ2-7; TRBD2 agrees at 7 bases. The CDR3 runs 14 residues. J was trimmed by 6 bases and V by 2 bases; bases with no gene match: 7. Germline V lookup: CDR1 MNHNS, CDR2 SASEGT. CDR3: CASSELREKAEQYV. DNA for the CDR3: TGTGCCAGCAGTGAATTGCGGGAGAAGGCCGAGCAGTACGTC.

This rearrangement joins TRBV3-1 (or the pseudogene TRBV3-2) to TRBJ1-2; 7 bases are a match to TRBD1. The CDR3 runs 15 residues. J lost 4 bases, V lost 4 bases, and 9 bases had no gene match. The germline V gene encodes CDR1 LGHDT and CDR2 YNNKEL (reference sequence). The CDR3 loop reads CASSRDSRVTYGYTF. The CDR3 DNA reads TGTGCCAGCAGCCGGGACAGCAGGGTTACCTATGGCTACACCTTC.

This sequence joins TRBV20-1 and TRBJ1-2, with D perhaps matching TRBD1 (6 bases). The length of the CDR3 is 11 residues. From germline, CDR1 is DFQATT and CDR2 SNEGSKA (reference sequence). The V gene lost 4 bases and the J gene lost 6 bases, with 9 bases spanning the gap. The CDR3: CSATQGNGYTF. CDR3 nucleotide sequence: TGCAGTGCTACCCAGGGGAATGGCTACACCTTC.

The CDR3 spells CASSQMLSGRGNEQFF. CDR3 DNA sequence: TGTGCCAGCAGCCAAATGCTTAGCGGGAGAGGGAATGAGCAGTTCTTC. This chain joins TRBV3-1 (or the pseudogene TRBV3-2) and TRBJ2-1; 9 bases fit TRBD2. With 2 bases clipped from V and 7 bases from J, the junction kept 9 bases outside the gene matches. The V gene's germline CDR1 is LGHDT and CDR2 YNNKEL (reference sequence). The CDR3 has 16 amino acids.

The chain recombines TRBV10-3 with TRBJ2-5, with 7 bases identical to TRBD1. The CDR3 is 15 residues long. V shed 3 bases and J 2 bases; nucleotides not matched to a gene: 6. Germline CDR1 ENHRY, CDR2 SYGVKD. The CDR3 DNA reads as TGTGCCATCAGTGACGGGGCAGGGGGACAAGAGACCCAGTACTTC. Translation: CAISDGAGGQETQYF.

The rearrangement links TRBV4-3 to TRBJ1-6; 7 bases align to TRBD1. Germline assignment: CDR1 LGHNA and CDR2 YSLEER. This CDR3 has 16 residues. J gave up 4 bases and V 0 bases, and 3 bases lay outside the gene matches. DNA for the CDR3: TGCGCCAGCAGCCAAGAGGCGACAGGGTATAATTCACCCCTCCACTTT. Translating it yields CASSQEATGYNSPLHF.

The chain employs TRBV6-2 or TRBV6-3 and TRBJ2-3, with 8 positions matching TRBD2. CDR1 and CDR2 from the germline V gene are MNHEY and SVGEGT. The CDR3 loop spans 16 amino acids. The trim removed 5 bases at V and 0 bases at J, leaving 7 bases unmatched. CDR3 DNA sequence: TGTGCCAGCAGTCCACGAAGCGGGAGAAGCACAGATACGCAGTATTTT. Translating gives CASSPRSGRSTDTQYF.

The J gene is TRBJ2-3, the V gene TRBV7-6, with TRBD2 identical over 7 bases. Germline-derived CDR1 and CDR2 are SGHVS and FNYEAQ. The CDR3 sequence is 15 residues long. Germline trimming cut 0 bases from V and 3 bases from J; bases unmatched to any gene: 3. The CDR3 here is CASSLAGGPTDTQYF. CDR3 in DNA: TGTGCCAGCAGCTTAGCGGGAGGGCCTACAGATACGCAGTATTTT.

The genes are TRBV9 and TRBJ2-3; 13 positions match TRBD2. This CDR3 has 16 amino acids. J was trimmed by 3 bases and V by 3 bases; bases with no gene match: 4. The germline V gene has CDR1 SGDLS and CDR2 YYNGEE. The CDR3 region has the DNA TGTGCCAGCAGCGCGGGGACTAGCGGGGCTACAGATACGCAGTATTTT. Translation: CASSAGTSGATDTQYF.

The chain couples TRBV29-1 to TRBJ2-3; 9 bases align to TRBD1. This CDR3 comprises 16 residues. Germline values: CDR1 SQVTM, CDR2 ANQGSEA. V trimming: 2 bases; J trimming: 2 bases; junction bases outside the gene matches: 8. CDR3 residues: CSVEISDRGNTDTQYF. Here the CDR3 DNA reads TGCAGCGTTGAAATATCGGACAGGGGCAACACAGATACGCAGTATTTT.

This chain links TRBV3-1 (or the pseudogene TRBV3-2) with TRBJ1-2, with D maybe TRBD1 (6 bases). CDR1 is LGHDT, CDR2 YNNKEL, per germline (reference sequence). The CDR3 extends over 14 amino acids. The V gene lost 3 bases and the J gene lost 4 bases, with 12 bases spanning the gap. The CDR3 is CASSQVTGFYGYTF. CDR3 DNA: TGTGCCAGCAGCCAGGTTACAGGGTTCTATGGCTACACCTTC.

The V gene is TRBV5-4, the J gene TRBJ2-2, with 11 bases aligning to TRBD2. Germline CDR1 and CDR2: SGHNT and YYREEE (reference sequence). The CDR3 is 19 residues long. With V trimmed by 4 bases and J by 3 bases, 14 bases remained unmatched. The CDR3: CASSHELFTSGSYTGELFF. In nucleotides, the CDR3 is TGTGCCAGCAGCCATGAATTATTTACTAGCGGGAGCTACACCGGGGAGCTGTTTTTT.

The chain joins TRBV3-1 (or the pseudogene TRBV3-2) to TRBJ1-6; D unclear. Per germline, CDR1 LGHDT and CDR2 YNNKEL (reference sequence). Trimming took off 0 bases at V and 8 bases at J, with 8 bases between the two ends. This CDR3 has 14 residues. The CDR3 sequence is CASSQDSFYSPLHF. CDR3 sequence (DNA): TGTGCCAGCAGCCAAGATAGTTTTTATTCACCCCTCCACTTT.

This clone was recorded once. This chain joins TRBV14 and TRBJ2-5, with 10 nucleotides matching TRBD1. V was pared by 5 bases and J by 5 bases, with 8 bases of the junction left unmatched. The length of the CDR3 is 15 residues. Germline assignment: CDR1 SGHDN and CDR2 FVKESK. The CDR3 DNA sequence: TGTGCCAGCAGCAGACCGGACAGGGGGTTTGAGACCCAGTACTTC. Its protein product is CASSRPDRGFETQYF. Looking up the rest from reference TRBV14 and TRBJ2-5 gives the full variable domain: EAGVTQFPSHSVIEKGQTVTLRCDPISGHDNLYWYRRVMGKEIKFLLHFVKESKQDESGMPNNRFLAERTGGTYSTLKVQPAELEDSGVYFCASSRPDRGFETQYFGPGTRLLVL.